This T cell receptor (beta chain) derives from a study of T cell changes during pregnancy in multiple sclerosis. Deletions cut 5 bases from V and 4 bases from J, with 10 bases between. CDR1 and CDR2 from the germline V gene are SGDLS and YYNGEE. The CDR3 sequence is 13 residues long. Libraries were prepared by immunoSEQ multiplex PCR; TCRdb keeps only in-frame clonotypes and omits some of them. Among 50,000 to 60,000 clones listed, roughly nine tenths were seen once. The sample here was CD4+ T cells from peripheral blood mononuclear cells, taken in the first trimester of pregnancy. The rearrangement joins TRBV9 to TRBJ1-3; D call uncertain. The clonotype was recovered from a female donor with multiple sclerosis, enrolled in a pregnancy study. The CDR3 loop reads CASRAALGNTIYF. The CDR3 DNA sequence: TGTGCCAGCAGGGCGGCTCTAGGAAACACCATATATTTT.